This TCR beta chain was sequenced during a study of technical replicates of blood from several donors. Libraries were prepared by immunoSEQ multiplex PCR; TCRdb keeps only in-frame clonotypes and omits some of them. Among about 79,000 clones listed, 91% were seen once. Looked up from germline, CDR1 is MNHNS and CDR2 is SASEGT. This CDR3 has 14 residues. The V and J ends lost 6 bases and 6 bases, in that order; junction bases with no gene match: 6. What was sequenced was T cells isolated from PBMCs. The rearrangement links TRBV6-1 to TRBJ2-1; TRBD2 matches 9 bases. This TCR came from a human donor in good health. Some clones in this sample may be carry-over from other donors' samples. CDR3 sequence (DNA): TGTGCCAGCAGGGTAGCGGGAGAGGGCAATGAGCAGTTCTTC. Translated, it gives CASRVAGEGNEQFF.